These 11 T cell receptor beta chains were all obtained from the same sample, sequenced in a study of untreated major depressive disorder. Sequenced by immunoSEQ multiplex PCR; TCRdb stores in-frame clones only, minus some. In the table there are some 20,000 clones, 70% to 90% of which are singletons. The sample consisted of CD4+ T cells from PBMCs. The receptors shown here come from a woman aged 25 to 39 in good health.

The chain has TRBV11-1 and TRBJ2-1; 7 bases align to TRBD2. V was clipped by 1 base and J by 1 base; unmatched bases: 4. The germline V gene has CDR1 SGHAT and CDR2 FQDESV (reference sequence). The CDR3 has 16 amino acids. The CDR3 is CASSLEAGVSYNEQFF. The DNA of the CDR3 is TGTGCCAGCAGCTTAGAGGCGGGGGTATCCTACAATGAGCAGTTCTTC.

The chain combines TRBV29-1 with TRBJ2-7; 7 nucleotides agree with TRBD2. This CDR3 contains 11 residues. V lost 7 bases to trimming and J lost 6 bases; unmatched junction nucleotides: 6. Germline assignment: CDR1 SQVTM and CDR2 ANQGSEA. CDR3 nucleotide sequence: TGCAGCGGGGGGGGACTACGCGAGCAGTACTTC. Translated: CSGGGLREQYF.

The rearrangement joins TRBV7-2 to TRBJ1-2; D remains ambiguous. Trimming took off 4 bases at V and 4 bases at J, with 13 bases between the two ends. Germline lookup yields CDR1 SGHTA and CDR2 FQGNSA. The CDR3 runs to 14 residues. The CDR3 coding sequence is TGTGCCAGCAGCTCCGAGACCACTCTCTATGGCTACACCTTC. Its protein is CASSSETTLYGYTF.

This sequence joins TRBV5-1 and TRBJ1-2, with a tentative D call TRBD1 (5 bases). The V gene lost 1 base and the J gene lost 4 bases, with 11 bases spanning the gap. The CDR3 extends over 14 amino acids. Germline CDR1 reads SGHRS; CDR2 reads YFSETQ. The CDR3 DNA is TGCGCCAGCAGCTTGCGCCAGGGCGGCTATGGCTACACCTTC. It yields the protein CASSLRQGGYGYTF.

This clone was detected once. CDR3 sequence reads: CASSLTGRRYGYTF. The CDR3 DNA sequence: TGTGCCAGCAGCTTGACGGGACGCCGCTATGGCTACACCTTC. This rearrangement joins TRBV5-6 to TRBJ1-2; perhaps TRBD1 as D (5 bases). CDR3 size: 14 residues. Germline CDR1 and CDR2: SGHDT and YYEEEE. V lost 1 base to trimming and J lost 4 bases, with 11 bases between them.

This rearrangement joins TRBV7-3 to TRBJ1-1, with D possibly being TRBD1 (6 bases). The germline CDR1 and CDR2 sequences are SGHTA and FQGTGA. Between the trimmed V and J ends, which lost 6 bases and 3 bases, there was a span of 14 bases. This CDR3 has 14 amino acids. CDR3 in DNA: TGTGCCAGCAGTTTACAGGGAGGGGACACTGAAGCTTTCTTT. Its protein product is CASSLQGGDTEAFF.

V usage is TRBV28 and J usage is TRBJ2-1; 11 nucleotides match TRBD2. Germline V gene sequence: CDR1 MDHEN, CDR2 SYDVKM. CDR3 length: 15 amino acids. The trim removed 3 bases at V and 4 bases at J, leaving 2 bases unmatched. CDR3 sequence: CASSFLAGGYNEQFF. Here the CDR3 DNA reads TGTGCCAGCAGTTTTCTAGCGGGGGGATACAATGAGCAGTTCTTC.

The genes are TRBV5-1 and TRBJ2-5; a possible D gene is TRBD2 (7 bases). Trimming took 6 bases from V and 2 from J, leaving 17 bases between them. From germline, CDR1 is SGHRS and CDR2 YFSETQ. This CDR3 is built from 15 residues. The CDR3 sequence is CASTGNGGTQETQYF. CDR3 nucleotide sequence: TGCGCCAGCACAGGGAACGGGGGGACACAAGAGACCCAGTACTTC.

The chain employs TRBV6-4 and TRBJ2-2, with D perhaps TRBD1 or TRBD2 (5 bases each). The germline CDR1 and CDR2 sequences are MRHNA and SNTAGT. This CDR3 has 14 residues. V dropped 8 bases and J dropped 4 bases, with 14 bases sitting between them. The CDR3 sequence: CASGTDRGTGELFF. In DNA, the CDR3 is TGTGCCAGCGGGACCGATCGAGGCACCGGGGAGCTGTTTTTT.

V is TRBV2 and J is TRBJ1-1; unclear D gene. With 3 bases removed from V and 6 bases from J, the gap between germline ends came to 2 bases. The CDR3 has 10 residues. In germline, CDR1 is SNHLY, CDR2 FYNNEI. The chain's CDR3 is CASSEPEAFF. CDR3 nucleotides: TGTGCCAGCAGTGAGCCTGAAGCTTTCTTT.

This clone was recorded once. This chain links TRBV30 with TRBJ1-5; D uncertain. V was pared by 2 bases and J by 5 bases, with 7 bases between. The CDR3 contains 12 residues. Germline CDR1 reads GTSNPN; CDR2 reads SVGIG (reference sequence). In DNA form, the CDR3 reads TGTGCCTGGAGTAAATGGCATCAGCCCCAGCATTTT. This gives the protein CAWSKWHQPQHF.